This entry lists 19 T cell receptor beta chains sequenced from one sample in a study of blood T cell repertoires in COVID-19. Here immunoSEQ multiplex PCR was the method, and the copy in TCRdb shows in-frame clones only, minus some. The repertoire holds 70,000 to 100,000 clones, with around 91% as singletons. Input material: peripheral blood. These receptors originate from a woman of 80 years or more with active or convalescent COVID-19.

The chain combines TRBV28 with TRBJ2-6; TRBD2 might be the D (5 bases). Trimming took off 7 bases at V and 0 bases at J, with 7 bases between the two ends. Germline values: CDR1 MDHEN, CDR2 SYDVKM. The CDR3 is 14 residues long. The CDR3 loop is CASNRGSGANVLTF. For the CDR3, the DNA is TGTGCCAGCAATCGGGGCTCTGGGGCCAACGTCCTGACTTTC.

The chain uses TRBV7-9 and TRBJ2-5, with 10 bases aligning to TRBD2. The CDR3 runs to 15 residues. J lost 3 bases, V lost 4 bases, and 5 bases had no gene match. CDR1 and CDR2 from the germline V gene are SEHNR and FQNEAQ (reference sequence). CDR3 region: CASSYSSGREETQYF. Here the CDR3 DNA reads TGTGCCAGCAGCTATTCGAGCGGGAGGGAAGAGACCCAGTACTTC.

J is TRBJ1-5 and V is TRBV19; D is possibly TRBD1 (5 bases). Germline CDR1 reads LNHDA; CDR2 reads SQIVND (reference sequence). Trimming took 3 bases from V and 6 from J, leaving 15 bases between them. CDR3 length: 15 amino acids. The CDR3 DNA is TGTGCCAGTAGTATTTCGCAGGGAAGGGGTCAGCCCCAGCATTTT. Translation gives CASSISQGRGQPQHF.

V and J are TRBV6-5 and TRBJ2-1; 9 positions agree with TRBD2. CDR1 is MNHEY, CDR2 SVGAGI, per germline. Germline trimming cut 8 bases from V and 8 bases from J; bases unmatched to any gene: 13. This CDR3 is built from 15 residues. DNA of the CDR3: TGTGCCAGCTGCAATAGCGGGAGTAGATTCGATGAGCAGTTCTTC. Translated: CASCNSGSRFDEQFF.

The chain couples TRBV19 to TRBJ2-1; D not resolved. Trimming cost V 0 bases and J 7 bases, with 7 bases left between them. CDR3 length equals 13 residues. CDR1 and CDR2 from the germline V gene are LNHDA and SQIVND (reference sequence). The CDR3: CASSIEIGNEQFF. The CDR3, as DNA: TGTGCCAGTAGTATAGAAATCGGGAATGAGCAGTTCTTC.

A few counts support this clone. The chain has TRBV5-1 and TRBJ2-3; D unclear. Germline V CDR1 and CDR2: SGHRS, YFSETQ. The ends were cut back, 4 bases at V and 1 base at J, with 4 bases in the middle. This CDR3 contains 12 residues. The CDR3 reads CASSTGTDTQYF. The DNA for the CDR3 is TGCGCCAGCAGCACGGGCACAGATACGCAGTATTTT.

Regarding this clone: An end of the junction differs from the germline gene, which may be a read error. The chain uses TRBV5-1 and TRBJ1-2, with TRBD1 matching 7 bases. Germline CDR1 SGHRS, CDR2 YFSETQ. There are 15 residues in the CDR3. The CDR3 DNA is TGCGCCAGCAGCCTCTCAGACAGGGTGGTAGTAGAAAGGAAGTTC. It translates to CASSLSDRVVVERKF.

The V gene is TRBV19, the J gene TRBJ1-4; D uncertain. Germline CDR1 is LNHDA and CDR2 is SQIVND (reference sequence). V was trimmed by 6 bases and J by 8 bases, leaving 7 bases between them. This CDR3 contains 11 residues. The CDR3 region has the DNA TGTGCCAGTAGCCTAGGAGAAAAACTGTTTTTT. This gives the protein CASSLGEKLFF.

The gene calls are TRBV24-1 and TRBJ1-5; a weak D match, TRBD1 (5 bases). The ends were cut back, 5 bases at V and 2 bases at J, with 9 bases in the middle. CDR3 length equals 14 residues. Germline CDR1 is KGHDR and CDR2 is SFDVKD. The DNA of the CDR3 is TGTGCCACCAGTGGGGGGGTTGGCAATCAGCCCCAGCATTTT. This sequence encodes CATSGGVGNQPQHF.

V gene TRBV7-2 combines with J gene TRBJ1-1; the D is unclear. The CDR3 is 14 residues long. Germline V gene data show CDR1 as SGHTA and CDR2 as FQGNSA. Trimming pared 2 bases from V and 1 base from J, leaving 8 bases between. CDR3: CASSLNSRNTEAFF. In nucleotides, the CDR3 is TGTGCCAGCAGCTTAAACAGTAGGAACACTGAAGCTTTCTTT. Based on the CDR3 plus reference TRBV7-2 and TRBJ1-1, the full variable domain is GAGVSQSPSNKVTEKGKDVELRCDPISGHTALYWYRQSLGQGLEFLIYFQGNSAPDKSGLPSDRFSAERTGGSVSTLTIQRTQQEDSAVYLCASSLNSRNTEAFFGQGTRLTVV.

This chain links TRBV24-1 with TRBJ1-3; D remains unclear. Trimming pared 8 bases from V and 2 bases from J, leaving 18 bases between. The CDR3 runs 16 residues. From germline, CDR1 is KGHDR and CDR2 SFDVKD. CDR3 in amino acids: CATNEKSGVPGNTIYF. The CDR3 nucleotides are TGTGCCACCAATGAAAAGTCCGGGGTACCTGGAAACACCATATATTTT.

The V and J genes are TRBV27 and TRBJ1-6; 10 bases are a match to TRBD1. This CDR3 comprises 16 residues. Germline CDR1 MNHEY, CDR2 SMNVEV (reference sequence). With 4 bases clipped from V and 7 bases from J, the junction kept 7 bases outside the gene matches. The DNA of the CDR3 is TGTGCCAGCAGTTCCTGGGGACAGGGGAAGAATTCACCCCTCCACTTT. Its translation is CASSSWGQGKNSPLHF.

The CDR3 loop is CASSLLSSFGGGTDTQYF. CDR3 DNA: TGTGCCAGCAGCTTACTCTCCAGTTTTGGGGGAGGAACAGATACGCAGTATTTT. The chain joins TRBV7-8 to TRBJ2-3; TRBD2 is a possible D gene (6 bases). The germline V and J ends were trimmed by 2 bases and 3 bases, with 21 bases remaining between them. Germline V gene lookup returns CDR1 SGHVS and CDR2 FQNEAQ. The CDR3 loop spans 18 amino acids.

The chain links TRBV9 to TRBJ2-7; 9 bases are a match to TRBD1. V lost 4 bases to trimming and J lost 3 bases; unmatched junction nucleotides: 5. The CDR3 totals 14 residues. Germline CDR1 is SGDLS and CDR2 is YYNGEE. The CDR3 bases are TGTGCCAGCAGCCCCGGGACAGGGTTCTACGAGCAGTACTTC. Translation: CASSPGTGFYEQYF.

This chain connects TRBV7-9 to TRBJ2-7; 10 bases agree with TRBD1. From germline, CDR1 is SEHNR and CDR2 FQNEAQ (reference sequence). The CDR3 extends over 16 amino acids. V lost 6 bases and J lost 5; bases outside the gene matches: 13. The CDR3 DNA is TGTGCCAGCAGTTACCTCCGGGACAGGGGTATCGACGAGCAGTACTTC. It encodes CASSYLRDRGIDEQYF.

This chain connects TRBV12-3 or TRBV12-4 to TRBJ2-2; no firm D call. The V and J ends lost 6 bases and 7 bases respectively, with 12 bases between them. The CDR3 extends over 13 amino acids. CDR3 sequence (DNA): TGTGCCAGCAGCCCAAGAATGAGCGGGGAGCTGTTTTTT. Amino acid sequence: CASSPRMSGELFF.

The chain has TRBV28 and TRBJ2-7; TRBD2 matches at 10 bases. CDR1 and CDR2 (germline): MDHEN, SYDVKM. V shed 5 bases and J 6 bases; nucleotides not matched to a gene: 10. The CDR3 runs to 15 residues. The CDR3 DNA reads as TGTGCCAGCAGTCTGCTGGGGGGACTAGCGCTCGAGCAGTACTTC. Amino acid sequence: CASSLLGGLALEQYF.

This chain links TRBV21-1 with TRBJ2-1; TRBD2 reflects the table's D call only, with no check against the DNA. TRBV21-1 is listed as a pseudogene. The CDR3 totals 17 residues. The CDR3: CASSKGGREGSYNEQFF. The CDR3 DNA reads as TGTGCCAGCAGCAAAGGGGGGCGGGAGGGCTCCTACAATGAGCAGTTCTTC.

The rearrangement links TRBV3-1 (or the pseudogene TRBV3-2) to TRBJ2-5; tentatively, D is TRBD2 (6 bases). Looked up from germline, CDR1 is LGHDT and CDR2 is YNNKEL (reference sequence). The CDR3 has 16 residues. V was shortened by 2 bases and J by 5 bases, with 18 bases between the two germline ends. CDR3: CASSQKRGTLGETQYF. In nucleotides, the CDR3 is TGTGCCAGCAGCCAAAAACGGGGGACCCTTGGGGAGACCCAGTACTTC.